What follows describes a single T cell receptor (beta chain). These data belong to a study of sequential checkpoint blockade in melanoma. Treatment described: randomized to nivolumab then ipilimumab (arm A) or the reverse (arm B). Patients had received no earlier DNA-damaging chemotherapy. The protocol was immunoSEQ multiplex PCR, while the TCRdb copy is restricted to in-frame clones and leaves out a portion. Counted here are 20,000 to 25,000 clones, 80% to 90% occurring once; the ten biggest clones make up 10%. The sample in question was CD8+ T cells sorted from blood (inferred from file names), obtained from a patient given nivolumab and ipilimumab in sequence. This TCR was sampled from a human donor with melanoma.

CDR3: CASSFTGGGWNEQFF. CDR3 DNA: TGTGCCAGCAGTTTCACAGGGGGCGGATGGAATGAGCAGTTCTTC. The chain employs TRBV27 and TRBJ2-1; 9 bases align to TRBD1. The length of the CDR3 is 15 residues. From germline, CDR1 is MNHEY and CDR2 SMNVEV (reference sequence). The V gene end was trimmed by 3 bases and the J gene end by 7 bases; junction bases not matched to a gene: 7.